This paragraph covers one T cell receptor beta chain sequence. What it binds is not known. Each subset's genomic DNA was shared equally among a number of immunoSEQ plates. Libraries were prepared by immunoSEQ multiplex PCR; TCRdb keeps only in-frame clonotypes and omits some of them. The data contain about 2 million clones, about 95% of them singletons. The sample comes from a study of shared clonotypes between healthy human individuals. Whole-study findings and limits: Rarefaction demonstrated incomplete sorted-subset sequencing despite large depth. The authors sampled blood alone, and tissue repertoires likely differ.

CD8 cells regarded as naive lacked CD45RO, were positively chosen for CCR7, and omitted terminally differentiated effector memory CD45RA+ cells. Everyone who donated was a Caucasian adult who lived in Nashville, Tennessee. Trimming removed 5 bases from V and 1 base from J, with 15 bases in between. This CDR3 has 15 amino acids. The V gene's germline CDR1 is SGHAT and CDR2 FQNNGV. The receptor's source is a man younger than 30 in good health. The V and J genes are TRBV11-2 and TRBJ2-7; D assignment may be TRBD1 or TRBD2 (6 bases each). The sequenced sample consisted of naive CD8+ T cells sorted from blood. The CDR3 loop is CASSPKRGRSYEQYF. In DNA, the CDR3 is TGTGCCAGCAGCCCCAAGAGGGGGAGGTCCTACGAGCAGTACTTC.